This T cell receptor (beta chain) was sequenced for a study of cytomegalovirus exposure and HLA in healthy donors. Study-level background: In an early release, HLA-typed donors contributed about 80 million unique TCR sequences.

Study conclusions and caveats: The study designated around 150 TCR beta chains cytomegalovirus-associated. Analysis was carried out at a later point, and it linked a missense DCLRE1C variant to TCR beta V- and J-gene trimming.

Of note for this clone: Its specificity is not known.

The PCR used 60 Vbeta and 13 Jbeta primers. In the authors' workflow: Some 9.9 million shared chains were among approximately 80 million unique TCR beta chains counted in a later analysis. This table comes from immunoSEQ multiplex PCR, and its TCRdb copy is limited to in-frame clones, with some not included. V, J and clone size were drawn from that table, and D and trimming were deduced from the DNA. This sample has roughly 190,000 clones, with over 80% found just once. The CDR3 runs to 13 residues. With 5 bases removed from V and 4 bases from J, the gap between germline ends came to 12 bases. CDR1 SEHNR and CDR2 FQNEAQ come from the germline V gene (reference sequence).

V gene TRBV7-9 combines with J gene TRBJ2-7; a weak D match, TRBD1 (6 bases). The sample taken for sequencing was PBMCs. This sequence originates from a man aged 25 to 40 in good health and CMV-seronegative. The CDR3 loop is CASSSGQSYEQYF. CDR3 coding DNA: TGTGCCAGCAGCAGCGGACAGTCTTACGAGCAGTACTTC.